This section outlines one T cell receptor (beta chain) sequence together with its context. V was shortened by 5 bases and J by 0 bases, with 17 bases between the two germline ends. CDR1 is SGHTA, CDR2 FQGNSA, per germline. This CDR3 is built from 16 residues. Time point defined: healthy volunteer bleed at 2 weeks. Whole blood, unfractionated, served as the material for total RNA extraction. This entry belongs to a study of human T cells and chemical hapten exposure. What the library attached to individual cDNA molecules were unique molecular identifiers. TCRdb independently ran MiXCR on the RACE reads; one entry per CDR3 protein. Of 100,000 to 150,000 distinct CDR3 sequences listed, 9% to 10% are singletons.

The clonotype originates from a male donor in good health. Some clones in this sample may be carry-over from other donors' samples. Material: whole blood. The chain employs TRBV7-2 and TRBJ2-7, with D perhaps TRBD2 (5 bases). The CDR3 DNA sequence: TGTGCCAGCAGCCCGGAATGGACTGCCTTCTCCTACGAGCAGTACTTC. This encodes CASSPEWTAFSYEQYF.